The 10 T cell receptor beta chains below come from one sample, sequenced in a study of blood T cell dynamics during melanoma immunotherapy. The repertoire was sequenced with immunoSEQ multiplex PCR; TCRdb's copy has only in-frame clones and lacks some. The profile shows 5,600 or so clones, about four fifths of them singletons. Time point of the sample: week 3, after first cycle of checkpoint inhibitor. Here the sequenced sample was blood, taken from a patient treated with checkpoint blockade. The receptors here all came from a human donor with melanoma.

The chain couples TRBV6-5 to TRBJ2-7; D gene ambiguous. Germline CDR1 is MNHEY and CDR2 is SVGAGI. This CDR3 contains 12 residues. Trimming pared 2 bases from V and 5 bases from J, leaving 7 bases between. CDR3 loop: CASSYPPDEQYF. The CDR3 region has the DNA TGTGCCAGCAGTTACCCTCCTGACGAGCAGTACTTC.

The chain links TRBV29-1 to TRBJ1-5; tentatively, D is TRBD1 (5 bases). The V end lost 4 bases, the J end lost 7 bases, and 14 bases lay between the germline ends. The CDR3 runs 13 residues. Germline loops: CDR1 SQVTM, CDR2 ANQGSEA. The CDR3 DNA sequence: TGCAGCGTTGGGTACGGGTGGGGGCAGCCCCAGCATTTT. Translation: CSVGYGWGQPQHF.

J is TRBJ1-1 and V is TRBV19, with unresolved D. The V and J ends lost 3 bases and 1 base respectively, with 24 bases between them. The CDR3 consists of 19 residues. Germline values: CDR1 LNHDA, CDR2 SQIVND (reference sequence). DNA for the CDR3: TGTGCCAGTAGTATTGGGTATGTAAGAGAGGGCAAAAGGAACACTGAAGCTTTCTTT. Translated: CASSIGYVREGKRNTEAFF.

The gene calls are TRBV5-8 and TRBJ2-1, with 7 bases matching TRBD1. The germline V gene has CDR1 SGHTS and CDR2 YDEGEE. J gave up 4 bases and V 4 bases, and 11 bases lay outside the gene matches. This CDR3 region has 16 residues. CDR3 region: CASSIYKGAQYNEQFF. In DNA form, the CDR3 reads TGTGCCAGCAGCATTTATAAGGGGGCCCAATACAATGAGCAGTTCTTC.

The rearrangement links TRBV5-1 to TRBJ2-1; D unclear. The CDR3 totals 14 residues. Germline CDR1 SGHRS, CDR2 YFSETQ. The V gene lost 1 base and the J gene lost 8 bases, with 13 bases spanning the gap. This CDR3 reads CASSLLVARDEQFF. CDR3 coding DNA: TGCGCCAGCAGCTTGTTAGTAGCCCGGGATGAGCAGTTCTTC.

The gene calls are TRBV6-5 and TRBJ2-7; D not resolved. The V and J ends lost 6 bases and 4 bases respectively, with 19 bases between them. CDR1 and CDR2 (germline): MNHEY, SVGAGI. The CDR3 sequence is 15 residues long. The CDR3 bases are TGTGCCAGCAGAGATACAGAATTCACCCCTTACGAGCAGTACTTC. It yields the protein CASRDTEFTPYEQYF.

The gene calls are TRBV29-1 and TRBJ2-5; D not resolved. TRBJ2-7 explains the end of the DNA better; the J call may be wrong. Germline lookup yields CDR1 SQVTM and CDR2 ANQGSEA. The CDR3 spans 12 residues. In DNA form, the CDR3 reads TGCAGCGTTGGGCAGACCTATTACGAGCAGTACTTC. Amino acids: CSVGQTYYEQYF.

The chain joins TRBV5-4 to TRBJ2-1; D is unresolved. CDR3 length: 15 amino acids. V was pared by 4 bases and J by 4 bases, with 15 bases between. In germline, CDR1 is SGHNT, CDR2 YYREEE (reference sequence). CDR3 sequence reads: CASSPYGRTYNEQFF. CDR3 nucleotides: TGTGCCAGCAGCCCCTACGGACGCACATACAATGAGCAGTTCTTC.

This chain uses TRBV7-2 with TRBJ2-3; 12 nucleotides line up with TRBD2. CDR1 SGHTA and CDR2 FQGNSA come from the germline V gene. Trimming at V came to 8 bases and at J to 2 bases, leaving 17 bases not matched to a gene. CDR3 length: 19 amino acids. CDR3 amino acids: CASRLAGGQSLSVTDTQYF. The CDR3 nucleotides read TGTGCCAGCCGGCTAGCGGGGGGGCAGTCATTGTCAGTCACAGATACGCAGTATTTT. Filled out from reference TRBV7-2 and TRBJ2-3, the complete variable domain reads GAGVSQSPSNKVTEKGKDVELRCDPISGHTALYWYRQSLGQGLEFLIYFQGNSAPDKSGLPSDRFSAERTGGSVSTLTIQRTQQEDSAVYLCASRLAGGQSLSVTDTQYFGPGTRLTVL.

The rearrangement joins TRBV7-9 to TRBJ2-6, with a weak D call TRBD2 (5 bases). Trimming cost V 5 bases and J 0 bases, with 8 bases left between them. In germline, CDR1 is SEHNR, CDR2 FQNEAQ (reference sequence). CDR3 length: 15 amino acids. CDR3 amino acids: CASSPRGSGANVLTF. The DNA of the CDR3 is TGTGCCAGCAGCCCCCGGGGCTCTGGGGCCAACGTCCTGACTTTC. Full variable domain (remainder filled in from reference TRBV7-9 and TRBJ2-6): DTGVSQNPRHKITKRGQNVTFRCDPISEHNRLYWYRQTLGQGPEFLTYFQNEAQLEKSRLLSDRFSAERPKGSFSTLEIQRTEQGDSAMYLCASSPRGSGANVLTFGAGSRLTVL.